The clone carrying this TCR beta chain occurred a few times. The target antigen is unknown. In all sorted populations, purity surpassed 98%. The data are from a study of beta chain features in type 1 diabetes. Study-level background: Across the samples, 107,917,701 sorted cells were examined in total.

Expressed TCRB transcripts were sequenced because the entire RNA isolate underwent reverse transcription. Profiled with immunoSEQ multiplex PCR; TCRdb holds only in-frame clones, not every one. The sample has around 260,000 clones; 20% are singletons. Findings of the study overall: When cDNA is sequenced, cells with high TCR expression could be over-represented. Type 1 diabetes patients showed a moderate but significant shortening of TCRB CDR3s in all four CD4+ subsets. A potential influence of HLA type upon TCRB rearrangement remained unresolved herein.

Material for sequencing was naive CD4+ T cells from blood. The clonotype comes from a woman aged 40 to 55 with type 1 diabetes.

The CDR3 spells CASSLTQREDGEQFF. The CDR3 DNA reads as TGTGCCAGCAGCTTAACGCAGCGGGAGGATGGTGAGCAGTTCTTC. The chain combines TRBV5-7 with TRBJ2-1, with 9 positions matching TRBD2. TRBV5-7 is treated as an ORF (open reading frame) with a function not yet certain. The CDR3 totals 15 residues. J was trimmed by 9 bases and V by 2 bases; bases with no gene match: 9.